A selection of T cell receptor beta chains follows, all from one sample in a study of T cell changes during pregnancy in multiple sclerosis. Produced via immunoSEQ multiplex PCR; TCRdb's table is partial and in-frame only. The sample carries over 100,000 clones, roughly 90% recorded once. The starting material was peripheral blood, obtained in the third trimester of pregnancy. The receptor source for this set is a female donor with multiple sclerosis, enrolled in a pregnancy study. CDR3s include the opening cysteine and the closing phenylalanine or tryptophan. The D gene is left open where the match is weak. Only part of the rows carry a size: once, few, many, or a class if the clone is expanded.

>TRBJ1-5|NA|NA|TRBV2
CASKDIGHYSNQPQHF
TGTGCCAGCAAAGATATAGGACATTATAGCAATCAGCCCCAGCATTTT
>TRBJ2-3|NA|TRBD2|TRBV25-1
CASSERASGRGLDTQYF
TGTGCCAGCAGTGAAAGGGCTAGCGGACGGGGGTTAGATACGCAGTATTTT
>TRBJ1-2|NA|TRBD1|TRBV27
CASSPLSQGGNYGYTF
TGTGCCAGCAGTCCCCTTTCACAAGGGGGCAACTATGGCTACACCTTC
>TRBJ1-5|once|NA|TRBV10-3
CAITDSFNQPQHF
TGTGCCATCACGGACAGTTTCAATCAGCCCCAGCATTTT
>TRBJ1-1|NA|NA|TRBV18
CASSLTVGGARRNTEAFF
TGTGCCAGCTCACTGACCGTGGGGGGGGCGAGGAGGAACACTGAAGCTTTCTTT
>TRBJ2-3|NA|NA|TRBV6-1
CASSSVTDTQYF
TGTGCCAGCAGTTCCGTTACAGATACGCAGTATTTT
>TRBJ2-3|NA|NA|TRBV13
CASSLKRVTDTQYF
TGTGCCAGCAGCTTAAAGAGGGTCACAGATACGCAGTATTTT
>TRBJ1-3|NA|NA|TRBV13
CASRGRDYSGNTIYF
TGTGCCAGCAGGGGACGGGACTACTCTGGAAACACCATATATTTT
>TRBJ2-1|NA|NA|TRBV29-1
CSVVATGYNEQFF
TGCAGCGTTGTAGCTACAGGGTACAATGAGCAGTTCTTC
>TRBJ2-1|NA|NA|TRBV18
CASSTGPSVEQFF
TGTGCCAGCTCAACCGGCCCTAGTGTTGAGCAGTTCTTC
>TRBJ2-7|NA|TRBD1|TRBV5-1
CASSLAAPGQGSAYEQYF
TGCGCCAGCAGCTTGGCCGCTCCGGGACAGGGGAGCGCCTACGAGCAGTACTTC
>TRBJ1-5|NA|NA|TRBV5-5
CASSQRTAGNQPQHF
TGTGCCAGCAGCCAAAGGACAGCTGGCAATCAGCCCCAGCATTTT
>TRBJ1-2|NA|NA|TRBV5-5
CASERTPDRDYGYTF
TGTGCCAGCGAGCGCACACCTGATCGGGACTATGGCTACACCTTC
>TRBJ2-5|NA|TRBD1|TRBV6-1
CASSEITGGAETQYF
TGTGCCAGCAGTGAAATCACAGGGGGCGCGGAGACCCAGTACTTC
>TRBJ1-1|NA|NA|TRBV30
CAWISGLNTEAFF
TGTGCCTGGATAAGCGGTTTGAACACTGAAGCTTTCTTT
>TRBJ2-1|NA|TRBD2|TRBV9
CASSRLAGVGEQFF
TGTGCCAGCAGCAGACTAGCGGGAGTTGGGGAGCAGTTCTTC
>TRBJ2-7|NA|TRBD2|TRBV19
CASRPSGSSYEQYF
TGTGCCAGTAGGCCTAGCGGTAGCTCCTACGAGCAGTACTTC
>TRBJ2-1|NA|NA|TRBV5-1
CASSPWTGSYNEQFF
TGCGCCAGCAGCCCCTGGACTGGCTCCTACAATGAGCAGTTCTTC
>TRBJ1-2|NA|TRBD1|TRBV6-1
CASNTGGKYGYTF
TGTGCCAGCAACACAGGGGGCAAATATGGCTACACCTTC
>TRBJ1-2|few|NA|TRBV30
CAWRGRGRNYGYTF
TGTGCCTGGAGAGGTAGGGGAAGGAACTATGGCTACACCTTC
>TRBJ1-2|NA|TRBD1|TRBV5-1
CASSFNRDRDGYTF
TGCGCCAGCAGCTTTAACCGGGACAGAGATGGCTACACCTTC
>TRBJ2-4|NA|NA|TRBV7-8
CASSLGERSAGGLNIQYF
TGTGCCAGCAGCTTAGGAGAAAGGTCGGCAGGAGGACTAAACATTCAGTACTTC
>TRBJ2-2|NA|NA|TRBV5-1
CASGNRETGELFF
TGCGCCAGCGGAAACAGGGAGACCGGGGAGCTGTTTTTT
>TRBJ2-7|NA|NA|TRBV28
CATRLGYEQYF
TGTGCCACCAGACTTGGCTACGAGCAGTACTTC
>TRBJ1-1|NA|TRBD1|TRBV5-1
CASSLEAGTAEAFF
TGCGCCAGCAGCTTGGAGGCCGGGACAGCTGAAGCTTTCTTT
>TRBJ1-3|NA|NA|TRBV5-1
CASSPSAAGAGNTIYF
TGCGCCAGCAGCCCTAGCGCCGCAGGAGCCGGAAACACCATATATTTT
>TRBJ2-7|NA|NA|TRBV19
CASTPQSGLEQYF
TGTGCCAGTACCCCACAGTCGGGGTTGGAGCAGTACTTC
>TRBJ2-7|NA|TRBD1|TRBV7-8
CASSSLDRVFYEQYF
TGTGCCAGCAGCTCCCTCGACAGGGTCTTCTACGAGCAGTACTTC
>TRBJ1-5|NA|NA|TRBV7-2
CASSLNGGDNQPQHF
TGTGCCAGCAGCTTAAACGGCGGAGACAATCAGCCCCAGCATTTT
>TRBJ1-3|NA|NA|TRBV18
CASSPPGAPSGNTIYF
TGTGCCAGCTCACCACCGGGGGCACCCTCTGGAAACACCATATATTTT
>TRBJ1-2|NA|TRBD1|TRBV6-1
CATHQGAGYGYTF
TGTGCCACACATCAGGGGGCAGGCTATGGCTACACCTTC
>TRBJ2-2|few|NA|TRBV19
CASNDFRTAENTGELFF
TGTGCCAGTAATGATTTTAGGACAGCAGAGAACACCGGGGAGCTGTTTTTT
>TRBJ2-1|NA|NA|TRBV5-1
CASTTGLLSYNEQFF
TGCGCCAGCACGACCGGACTCCTTTCCTACAATGAGCAGTTCTTC
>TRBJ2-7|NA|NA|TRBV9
CASSPNSYEQYF
TGTGCCAGCAGCCCTAACTCCTACGAGCAGTACTTC
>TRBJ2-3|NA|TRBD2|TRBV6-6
CASSYSAGVADTQYF
TGTGCCAGCAGTTACTCAGCGGGGGTCGCAGATACGCAGTATTTT
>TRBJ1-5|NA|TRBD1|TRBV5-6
CASSFFTGGEQPQHF
TGTGCCAGCAGCTTCTTCACAGGGGGTGAACAGCCCCAGCATTTT